The next 30 T cell receptor beta chains were all read from a single sample in a study of Graves' ophthalmopathy and Graves' hyperthyroidism. Amplifying from RNA transcripts, the study obtained TCR beta CDR3 regions. A first-round RT-PCR used HTBI primers, followed by a second-round multiplex PCR. Using its own MiXCR run on the multiplex PCR reads, TCRdb lists one record per CDR3 protein. The sample carries some 410,000 distinct CDR3 sequences, over 20% recorded once. The sequenced material came from peripheral blood. These receptors all stem from a woman aged 18 to 35 with stable Graves' hyperthyroidism.

This clonotype was detected only once. The chain combines TRBV27 with TRBJ2-7; D ambiguous. CDR1 MNHEY and CDR2 SMNVEV come from the germline V gene (reference sequence). This CDR3 spans 15 amino acids. Between the trimmed V and J ends, which lost 6 bases and 2 bases, there was a span of 17 bases. The CDR3 sequence is CASSPVRAAAYEQYF. CDR3 coding DNA: TGTGCCAGCAGCCCCGTCCGGGCGGCCGCCTACGAGCAGTACTTC.

This clonotype was observed many times. CDR3 sequence reads: CASGPSWRRGSSYEQYF. In nucleotides, the CDR3 is TGCGCCAGCGGCCCATCATGGAGGAGGGGGAGCTCCTACGAGCAGTACTTC. The J gene is TRBJ2-7, the V gene TRBV5-1; D is perhaps TRBD1 or TRBD2 (6 bases each). Trimming cost V 7 bases and J 0 bases, with 23 bases left between them. The CDR3 is 17 amino acids. The germline CDR1 and CDR2 sequences are SGHRS and YFSETQ.

This clonotype was observed many times. The genes are TRBV20-1 and TRBJ2-5; TRBD2 might be the D (6 bases). The germline gives CDR1 DFQATT, CDR2 SNEGSKA (reference sequence). The CDR3 is 14 residues long. V lost 1 base and J lost 4, with 13 bases in between. The CDR3 sequence is CSARAGGLGETQYF. In DNA form, the CDR3 reads TGCAGTGCTAGAGCTGGAGGGCTAGGAGAGACCCAGTACTTC.

This clonotype was seen ten or more times. J is TRBJ1-1 and V is TRBV27; maybe TRBD1 (5 bases). Looked up from germline, CDR1 is MNHEY and CDR2 is SMNVEV (reference sequence). This CDR3 spans 15 amino acids. Trimming removed 5 bases from V and 5 bases from J, with 18 bases in between. The CDR3 region is CASSRDPGVRTEAFF. CDR3 DNA: TGTGCCAGCAGTCGGGACCCCGGGGTAAGGACTGAAGCTTTCTTT.

In this sample, this clonotype turned up many times. The chain links TRBV28 to TRBJ1-2; 9 positions match TRBD1. The CDR3 loop spans 14 amino acids. CDR1 is MDHEN and CDR2 is SYDVKM in the germline V gene. The ends lost 3 bases at V and 3 bases at J; junction bases unmatched: 2. The DNA for the CDR3 is TGTGCCAGCAGTTTGGGACAGGGTGACTATGGCTACACCTTC. It yields the protein CASSLGQGDYGYTF.

In this sample, this clonotype turned up a few times. A much larger clone lies a single base off, so this may be a read error. The chain couples TRBV12-3 or TRBV12-4 to TRBJ1-1; no definite D call. The CDR3 consists of 15 residues. V lost 6 bases and J 4 bases, leaving 18 bases between the germline ends. The CDR3 sequence is CASSRASTVSTEAFF. CDR3 nucleotides: TGTGCCAGCAGCCGCGCGAGTACTGTGAGCACTGAAGCTTTCTTT.

As for this clonotype: A much larger clone sits a single nucleotide away, making a read error possible. The conserved phenylalanine or tryptophan is not found at the CDR3 terminus, so this likely reflects a read error. The V gene is TRBV20-1, the J gene TRBJ1-1; unclear D gene. The V and J ends lost 0 bases and 1 base respectively, with 6 bases between them. Looked up from germline, CDR1 is DFQATT and CDR2 is SNEGSKA (reference sequence). This CDR3 is 13 amino acids long. The CDR3 nucleotides read TGCAGTGCTAGAGAGTCCTGGAACACTGAAGCTTTCTCT. It codes for CSARESWNTEAFS.

The table lists this clonotype with many counts. The CDR3 reads CASSPGVGVPQHF. CDR3 DNA: TGTGCCAGCAGTCCTGGGGTCGGGGTTCCCCAGCATTTT. The V call is TRBV28, the J call TRBJ1-5; D gene uncertain. The CDR3 runs to 13 residues. Germline V gene sequence: CDR1 MDHEN, CDR2 SYDVKM. V lost 5 bases, J lost 10 bases, and 15 bases lay in between. Filled out from reference TRBV28 and TRBJ1-5, the complete variable domain reads DVKVTQSSRYLVKRTGEKVFLECVQDMDHENMFWYRQDPGLGLRLIYFSYDVKMKEKGDIPEGYSVSREKKERFSLILESASTNQTSMYLCASSPGVGVPQHFGDGTRLSIL.

This clonotype was observed a handful of times. With a much larger clone just one base away, this may be a read error. This is likely a read error, given that the CDR3 carries no conserved phenylalanine or tryptophan at its end. J is TRBJ1-1 and V is TRBV5-1; the D gene is possibly TRBD1 (6 bases). The germline gives CDR1 SGHRS, CDR2 YFSETQ. V was trimmed by 4 bases and J by 5 bases, leaving 12 bases between them. This CDR3 region has 13 residues. The CDR3 here is CASSPSGDTEAFY. The CDR3 DNA reads as TGCGCCAGCAGCCCTTCAGGGGATACTGAAGCTTTCTAT.

This clonotype has a handful of counts. CDR3 region: CASSPLTTGATEAFF. The CDR3 DNA reads TGTGCCAGCAGCCCCCTTACGACAGGGGCCACTGAAGCTTTCTTT. V and J are TRBV3-1 and TRBJ1-1; 8 bases match TRBD1. The V segment lost 4 bases and the J segment 4 bases; nucleotides outside the gene matches: 8. The length of the CDR3 is 15 residues. The germline CDR1 and CDR2 sequences are LGHDT and YNNKEL (reference sequence).

At least ten counts were recorded for this clonotype. J is TRBJ2-7 and V is TRBV7-3; D remains unclear. Germline loops: CDR1 SGHTA, CDR2 FQGTGA. With 5 bases removed from V and 4 bases from J, the gap between germline ends came to 18 bases. The CDR3 totals 15 residues. CDR3 sequence: CASSPHRAEKYEQYF. The CDR3 DNA follows: TGTGCCAGCAGCCCCCATAGGGCCGAAAAATACGAGCAGTACTTC.

The genes are TRBV10-3 and TRBJ2-7; a possible D gene is TRBD1 (5 bases). The CDR3 contains 13 residues. The germline CDR1 and CDR2 sequences are ENHRY and SYGVKD. Deletions cut 3 bases from V and 7 bases from J, with 13 bases between. CDR3 residues: CAISDVSRAEQYF. The CDR3 nucleotides read TGTGCCATCAGTGACGTAAGCAGGGCGGAGCAGTACTTC.

This clonotype occurred a few times. A read error may be the cause here, since a much bigger clone is one base away. V and J are TRBV28 and TRBJ2-5, with TRBD1 matching over 9 bases. Germline V gene lookup returns CDR1 MDHEN and CDR2 SYDVKM. The CDR3 length is 16 residues. The CDR3 sequence: CASTLGGTGTGETKYF. In nucleotides, the CDR3 is TGTGCCAGCACCCTCGGCGGGACAGGGACCGGAGAGACCAAGTACTTC.

This clonotype was seen repeatedly, ten times or more. J is TRBJ2-7 and V is TRBV20-1; D possibly corresponds to TRBD2 (5 bases). In germline, CDR1 is DFQATT, CDR2 SNEGSKA (reference sequence). The CDR3 totals 11 residues. V was trimmed by 0 bases and J by 7 bases, leaving 7 bases between them. The CDR3 reads CSAREEREQYF. The CDR3, as DNA: TGCAGTGCTAGAGAGGAGCGGGAGCAGTACTTC.

This clonotype has at least ten counts. The J gene is TRBJ1-5, the V gene TRBV6-5, with 12 bases fitting TRBD1. V shed 2 bases, J shed 7 bases, and the junction held 3 bases outside the gene matches. This CDR3 has 15 residues. Germline V CDR1 and CDR2: MNHEY, SVGAGI. The CDR3 spells CASSYGGTGGQPQHF. CDR3 DNA sequence: TGTGCCAGCAGTTACGGTGGGACAGGGGGCCAGCCCCAGCATTTT.

This chain joins TRBV6-2 or TRBV6-3 and TRBJ2-7; the match to TRBD1 covers 10 bases. There are 19 residues in the CDR3. CDR1 is MNHEY, CDR2 SVGEGT, per germline. With 4 bases clipped from V and 2 bases from J, the junction kept 17 bases outside the gene matches. CDR3 in DNA: TGTGCCAGCAGTTCCTCCGGGACAGGGGCGGGGACAAAACCCTACGAGCAGTACTTC. Amino acid sequence: CASSSSGTGAGTKPYEQYF.

This clonotype came up many times. In DNA form, the CDR3 reads TGTGCCAGCAGTGAAAGGAACTGGTCCTGCTCCTACGAGCAGTACTTC. Translating gives CASSERNWSCSYEQYF. J is TRBJ2-7 and V is TRBV25-1; D remains ambiguous. V lost 2 bases and J lost 0, with 14 bases in between. Germline values: CDR1 MGHDK, CDR2 SYGVNS. CDR3 size: 16 residues.

In regard to this clonotype: Since the CDR3 does not end with the conserved phenylalanine or tryptophan, this likely comes from a read error. It is unclear where the CDR3 begins or ends on the DNA, so no DNA is shown, and the CDR3 is as TCRdb lists it. V usage is TRBV7-2 and J usage is TRBJ2-7; the table's D call of TRBD1 was not tested on the DNA. Germline V gene lookup returns CDR1 SGHTA and CDR2 FQGNSA. The CDR3 is 11 amino acids in total, end residues counted. The CDR3 sequence: CASSAGQVAYY.

In its sample, this clonotype was seen a few times. The chain joins TRBV12-3 or TRBV12-4 to TRBJ1-6; D is unresolved. The CDR3 covers 13 residues. Trimming removed 5 bases at V and 8 bases at J, with 10 bases between. The CDR3 sequence is CASSLTTDSPLHF. The DNA of the CDR3 is TGTGCCAGCAGTCTGACCACAGATTCACCCCTCCACTTT.

The CDR3 nucleotides read TGCGCCAGCAGTGAACGGACAACAGTTGGCTCGGGACCCCAGCATTTT. Translating it yields CASSERTTVGSGPQHF. This chain links TRBV10-2 with TRBJ1-5; D possibly corresponds to TRBD1 (5 bases). From germline, CDR1 is WSHSY and CDR2 SAAADI. V dropped 3 bases and J dropped 10 bases, with 22 bases sitting between them. The CDR3 is made up of 16 amino acids.

The sample holds many counts of this clonotype. The junction differs from germline at one of its ends, possibly a read error. This chain links TRBV9 with TRBJ2-4; D is possibly TRBD2 (6 bases). The CDR3 totals 17 residues. The V gene's germline CDR1 is SGDLS and CDR2 YYNGEE. The CDR3, as DNA: TGTGCCATCAGCGTAGGCTCGGGGGTGGCGTCCAAAAACATCCAGTACTTC. Its translation is CAISVGSGVASKNIQYF.

This clonotype was seen at least ten times. This rearrangement joins TRBV5-1 to TRBJ1-2; D may be TRBD1 (6 bases). V lost 1 base and J 3 bases, leaving 10 bases between the germline ends. The CDR3 covers 14 residues. In germline, CDR1 is SGHRS, CDR2 YFSETQ. In nucleotides, the CDR3 is TGCGCCAGCAGCTTGTGGGGGCGCGACTATGGCTACACCTTC. This encodes CASSLWGRDYGYTF. Complete variable domain (other parts from reference TRBV5-1 and TRBJ1-2): KAGVTQTPRYLIKTRGQQVTLSCSPISGHRSVSWYQQTPGQGLQFLFEYFSETQRNKGNFPGRFSGRQFSNSRSEMNVSTLELGDSALYLCASSLWGRDYGYTFGSGTRLTVV.

This clonotype was seen repeatedly, ten times or more. CDR3 sequence: CASRHAYRGSGTEAFF. The CDR3 bases are TGCGCCAGCAGACACGCCTATAGAGGTTCTGGCACTGAAGCTTTCTTT. The rearrangement joins TRBV5-1 to TRBJ1-1; D not certain. Per the germline V gene, CDR1 is SGHRS and CDR2 is YFSETQ. The germline V and J ends were trimmed by 5 bases and 4 bases, with 21 bases remaining between them. This CDR3 spans 16 amino acids.

This chain uses TRBV7-8 with TRBJ1-1; D may be TRBD1 (6 bases). With 4 bases removed from V and 1 base from J, the gap between germline ends came to 19 bases. The CDR3 length is 17 residues. Per the germline V gene, CDR1 is SGHVS and CDR2 is FQNEAQ. The CDR3 DNA reads as TGTGCCAGCAGCTCTGACGCGGGACACCCATCGAACACTGAAGCTTTCTTT. Amino acid sequence: CASSSDAGHPSNTEAFF.

This clonotype was seen at least ten times. The gene calls are TRBV20-1 and TRBJ2-5, with D possibly TRBD2 on 6 matching bases. Between the trimmed V and J ends, which lost 7 bases and 3 bases, there was a span of 6 bases. CDR3 length equals 10 residues. Germline lookup yields CDR1 DFQATT and CDR2 SNEGSKA (reference sequence). CDR3 region: CSVAEETQYF. CDR3 nucleotide sequence: TGCAGTGTAGCGGAAGAGACCCAGTACTTC.

This clonotype showed up many times. The chain recombines TRBV7-2 with TRBJ2-7; D is undetermined. Trimming took off 4 bases at V and 2 bases at J, with 6 bases between the two ends. The CDR3 contains 12 residues. Per the germline V gene, CDR1 is SGHTA and CDR2 is FQGNSA. CDR3 residues: CASSSFTYEQYF. As DNA, the CDR3 is TGTGCCAGCAGCTCCTTTACCTACGAGCAGTACTTC.

In its sample, this clonotype was seen many times. This chain links TRBV2 with TRBJ1-2; D is perhaps TRBD1 (5 bases). The V and J ends lost 6 bases and 4 bases respectively, with 15 bases between them. The CDR3 runs 14 residues. Germline CDR1 reads SNHLY; CDR2 reads FYNNEI. The CDR3 DNA reads TGTGCCAGCAGGGGGGAATCATACCCCTATGGCTACACCTTC. Its translation: CASRGESYPYGYTF. The full variable domain, in which reference TRBV2 and TRBJ1-2 provide the parts outside the CDR3, is EPEVTQTPSHQVTQMGQEVILRCVPISNHLYFYWYRQILGQKVEFLVSFYNNEISEKSEIFDDQFSVERPDGSNFTLKIRSTKLEDSAMYFCASRGESYPYGYTFGSGTRLTVV.

This clonotype was picked up many times. The chain combines TRBV9 with TRBJ2-5; TRBD2 might be the D (5 bases). The V gene's germline CDR1 is SGDLS and CDR2 YYNGEE. The CDR3 length is 14 residues. Deletions cut 3 bases from V and 5 bases from J, with 14 bases between. CDR3 amino acids: CASSATGVRETQYF. Here the CDR3 DNA reads TGTGCCAGCAGCGCCACCGGGGTCCGTGAGACCCAGTACTTC.

This clonotype was detected many times. The V call is TRBV6-5, the J call TRBJ2-2; D is ambiguous. The germline V gene has CDR1 MNHEY and CDR2 SVGAGI. Trimming shortened V by 2 bases and J by 1 base, and 8 bases separated the two germline ends. CDR3 size: 15 residues. The CDR3 protein is CASSYLGLNTGELFF. CDR3 in DNA: TGTGCCAGCAGTTACCTTGGCCTGAACACCGGGGAGCTGTTTTTT.

This clonotype was counted at least ten times. The J gene is TRBJ1-1, the V gene TRBV18; 9 bases are a match to TRBD1. The CDR3 runs 13 residues. Germline V CDR1 and CDR2: KGHSH, LQKENI. Unmatched junction bases numbered 2, after V lost 3 bases and J lost 6 bases. The CDR3 DNA follows: TGTGCCAGCTCACCCCGGGACAGGGCTGAAGCTTTCTTT. It yields the protein CASSPRDRAEAFF.